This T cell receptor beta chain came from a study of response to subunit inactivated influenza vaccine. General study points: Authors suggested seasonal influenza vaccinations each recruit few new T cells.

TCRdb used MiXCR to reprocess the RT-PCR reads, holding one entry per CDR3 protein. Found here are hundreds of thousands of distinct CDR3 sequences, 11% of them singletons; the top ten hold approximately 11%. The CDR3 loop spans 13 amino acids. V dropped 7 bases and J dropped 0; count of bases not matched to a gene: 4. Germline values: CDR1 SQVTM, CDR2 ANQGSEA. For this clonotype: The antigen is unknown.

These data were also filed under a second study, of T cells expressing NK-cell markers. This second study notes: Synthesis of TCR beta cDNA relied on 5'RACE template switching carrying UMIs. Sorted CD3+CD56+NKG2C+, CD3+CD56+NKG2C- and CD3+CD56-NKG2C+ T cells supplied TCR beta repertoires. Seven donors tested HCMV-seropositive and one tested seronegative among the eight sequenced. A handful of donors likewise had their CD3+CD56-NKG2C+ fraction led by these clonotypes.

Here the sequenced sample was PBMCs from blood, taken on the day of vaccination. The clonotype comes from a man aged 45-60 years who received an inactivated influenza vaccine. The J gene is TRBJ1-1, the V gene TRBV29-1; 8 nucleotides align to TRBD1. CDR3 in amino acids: CSGRTGLNTEAFF. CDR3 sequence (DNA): TGCAGCGGACGGACAGGGCTGAACACTGAAGCTTTCTTT.